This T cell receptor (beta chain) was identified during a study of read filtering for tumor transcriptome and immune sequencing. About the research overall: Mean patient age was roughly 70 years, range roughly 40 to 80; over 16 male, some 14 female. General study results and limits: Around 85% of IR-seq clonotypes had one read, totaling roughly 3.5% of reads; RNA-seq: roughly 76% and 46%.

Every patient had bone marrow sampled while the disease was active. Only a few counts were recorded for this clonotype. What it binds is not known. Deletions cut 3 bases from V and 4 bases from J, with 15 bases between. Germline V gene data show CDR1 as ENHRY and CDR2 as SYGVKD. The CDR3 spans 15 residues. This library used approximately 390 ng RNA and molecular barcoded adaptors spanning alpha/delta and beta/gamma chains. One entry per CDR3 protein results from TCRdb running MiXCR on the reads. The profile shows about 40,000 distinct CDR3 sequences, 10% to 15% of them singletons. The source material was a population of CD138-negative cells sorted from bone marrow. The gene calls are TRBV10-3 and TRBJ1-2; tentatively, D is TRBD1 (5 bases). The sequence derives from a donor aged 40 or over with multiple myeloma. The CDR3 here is CAISEGVSSFYGYTF. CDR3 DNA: TGTGCCATCAGTGAAGGGGTCAGCTCCTTCTATGGCTACACCTTC.